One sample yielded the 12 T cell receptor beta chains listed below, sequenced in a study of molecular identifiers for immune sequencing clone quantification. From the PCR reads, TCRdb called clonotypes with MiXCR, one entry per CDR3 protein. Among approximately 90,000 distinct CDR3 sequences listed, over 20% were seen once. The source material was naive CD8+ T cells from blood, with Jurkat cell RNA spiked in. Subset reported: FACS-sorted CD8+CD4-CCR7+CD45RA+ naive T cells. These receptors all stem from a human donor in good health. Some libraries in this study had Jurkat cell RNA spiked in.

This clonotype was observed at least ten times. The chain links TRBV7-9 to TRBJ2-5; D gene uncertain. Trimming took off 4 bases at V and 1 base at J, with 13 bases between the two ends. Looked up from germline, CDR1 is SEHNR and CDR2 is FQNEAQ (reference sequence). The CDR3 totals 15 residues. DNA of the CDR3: TGTGCCAGCAGCTCGAGAATCGGGTCCCAAGAGACCCAGTACTTC. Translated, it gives CASSSRIGSQETQYF.

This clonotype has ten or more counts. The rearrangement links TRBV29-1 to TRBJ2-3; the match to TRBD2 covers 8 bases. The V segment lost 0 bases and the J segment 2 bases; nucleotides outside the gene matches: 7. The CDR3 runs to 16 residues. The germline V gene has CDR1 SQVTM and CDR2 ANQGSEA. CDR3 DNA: TGCAGCGTTGAAGAGGGAGCGGGGGCAACCACAGATACGCAGTATTTT. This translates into CSVEEGAGATTDTQYF.

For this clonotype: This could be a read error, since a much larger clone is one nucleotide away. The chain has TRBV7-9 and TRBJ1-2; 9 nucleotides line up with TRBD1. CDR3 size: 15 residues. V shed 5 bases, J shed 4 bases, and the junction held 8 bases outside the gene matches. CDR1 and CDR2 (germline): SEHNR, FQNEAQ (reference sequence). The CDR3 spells CASSPRTGVPYGYTF. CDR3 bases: TGTGCCAGCAGCCCAAGGACAGGGGTTCCCTATGGCTACACCTTC. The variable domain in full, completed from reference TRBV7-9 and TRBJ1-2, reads DTGVSQNPRHKITKRGQNVTFRCDPISEHNRLYWYRQTLGQGPEFLTYFQNEAQLEKSRLLSDRFSAERPKGSFSTLEIQRTEQGDSAMYLCASSPRTGVPYGYTFGSGTRLTVV.

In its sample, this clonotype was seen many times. This CDR3 reads CASSLNLNTEAFF. The CDR3 nucleotides are TGTGCCAGCAGTTTAAACTTGAACACTGAAGCTTTCTTT. V and J are TRBV12-3 or TRBV12-4 and TRBJ1-1; D remains unclear. This CDR3 region has 13 residues. Trimming cost V 2 bases and J 0 bases, with 4 bases left between them.

CDR3 sequence: CASSPYGARGETQYF. The CDR3, as DNA: TGTGCCAGCAGCCCGTACGGGGCCCGGGGGGAGACCCAGTACTTC. The gene calls are TRBV14 and TRBJ2-5; D may be TRBD2 (6 bases). V lost 4 bases, J lost 5 bases, and 17 bases lay in between. Germline V CDR1 and CDR2: SGHDN, FVKESK. This CDR3 has 15 residues.

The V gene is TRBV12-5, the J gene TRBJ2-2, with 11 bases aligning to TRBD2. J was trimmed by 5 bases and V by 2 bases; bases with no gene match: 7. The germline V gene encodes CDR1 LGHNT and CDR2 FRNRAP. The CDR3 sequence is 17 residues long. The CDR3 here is CASGLRLASGRTGELFF. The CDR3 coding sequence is TGTGCTAGTGGTTTGAGGTTGGCTAGCGGGAGGACCGGGGAGCTGTTTTTT.

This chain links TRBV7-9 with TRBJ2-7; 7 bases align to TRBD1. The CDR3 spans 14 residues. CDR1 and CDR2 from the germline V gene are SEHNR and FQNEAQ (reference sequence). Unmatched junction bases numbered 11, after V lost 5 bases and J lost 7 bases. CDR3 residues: CASSPTRGPGEQYF. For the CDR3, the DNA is TGTGCCAGCAGCCCTACAAGGGGGCCGGGGGAGCAGTACTTC.

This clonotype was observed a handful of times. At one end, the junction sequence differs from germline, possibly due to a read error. This CDR3 is CASSLSPGYGNAIYF. CDR3 in DNA: TGTGCCAGCAGCTTATCACCGGGGTACGGAAACGCCATATATTTT. This chain connects TRBV7-2 to TRBJ1-3; D gene ambiguous. CDR1 SGHTA and CDR2 FQGNSA come from the germline V gene. There are 15 residues in the CDR3.

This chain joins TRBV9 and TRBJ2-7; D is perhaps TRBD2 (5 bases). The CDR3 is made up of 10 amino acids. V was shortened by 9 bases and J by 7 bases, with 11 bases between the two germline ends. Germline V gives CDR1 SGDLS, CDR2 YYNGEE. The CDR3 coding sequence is TGTGCCAAGAGACCGGGGGAGCAGTACTTC. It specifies CAKRPGEQYF. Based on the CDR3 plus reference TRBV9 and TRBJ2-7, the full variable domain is DSGVTQTPKHLITATGQRVTLRCSPRSGDLSVYWYQQSLDQGLQFLIQYYNGEERAKGNILERFSAQQFPDLHSELNLSSLELGDSALYFCAKRPGEQYFGPGTRLTVT.

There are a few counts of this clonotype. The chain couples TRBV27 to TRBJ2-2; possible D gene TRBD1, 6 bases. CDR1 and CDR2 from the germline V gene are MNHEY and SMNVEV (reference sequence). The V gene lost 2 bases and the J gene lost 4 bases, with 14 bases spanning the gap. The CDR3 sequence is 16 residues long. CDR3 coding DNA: TGTGCCAGCAGTTTAAAGACAGGCTCATTCACCGGGGAGCTGTTTTTT. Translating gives CASSLKTGSFTGELFF.

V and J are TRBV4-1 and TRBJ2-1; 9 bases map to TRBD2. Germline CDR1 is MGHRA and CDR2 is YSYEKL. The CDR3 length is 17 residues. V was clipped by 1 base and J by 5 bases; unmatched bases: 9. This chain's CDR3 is CASSQASGLAHNNEQFF. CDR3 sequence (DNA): TGCGCCAGCAGCCAAGCCTCAGGACTAGCGCATAACAATGAGCAGTTCTTC.

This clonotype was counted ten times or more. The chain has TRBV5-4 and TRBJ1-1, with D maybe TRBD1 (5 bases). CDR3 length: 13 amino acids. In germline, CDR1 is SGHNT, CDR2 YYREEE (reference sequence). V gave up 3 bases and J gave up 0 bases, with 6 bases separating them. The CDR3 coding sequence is TGTGCCAGCAGCTGGGACTTGAACACTGAAGCTTTCTTT. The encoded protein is CASSWDLNTEAFF.